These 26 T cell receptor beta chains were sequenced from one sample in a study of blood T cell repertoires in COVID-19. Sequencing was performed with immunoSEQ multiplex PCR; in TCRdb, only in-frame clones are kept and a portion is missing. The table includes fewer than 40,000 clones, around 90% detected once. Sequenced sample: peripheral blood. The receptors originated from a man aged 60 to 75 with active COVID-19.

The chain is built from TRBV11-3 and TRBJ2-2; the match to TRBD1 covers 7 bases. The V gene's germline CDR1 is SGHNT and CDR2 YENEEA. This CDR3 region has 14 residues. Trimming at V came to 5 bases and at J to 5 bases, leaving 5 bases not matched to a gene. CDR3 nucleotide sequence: TGTGCCAGCAGCCGACGGACAGGTACCGGGGAGCTGTTTTTT. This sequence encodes CASSRRTGTGELFF.

In DNA, the CDR3 is TGTGCCAGCAGTGAGATCGCAGGGGCGCCGGCCGAGCAGTACTTC. Its protein product is CASSEIAGAPAEQYF. This sequence joins TRBV6-4 and TRBJ2-7; a weak D match, TRBD1 (6 bases). This CDR3 spans 15 amino acids. V shed 3 bases and J shed 6 bases, with 18 bases lying between them. Per the germline V gene, CDR1 is MRHNA and CDR2 is SNTAGT.

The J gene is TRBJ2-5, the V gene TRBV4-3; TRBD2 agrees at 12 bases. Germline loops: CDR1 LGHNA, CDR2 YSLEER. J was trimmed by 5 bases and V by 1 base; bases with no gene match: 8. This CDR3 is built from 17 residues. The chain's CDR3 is CASSQGLAGGRLETQYF. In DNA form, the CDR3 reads TGCGCCAGCAGCCAAGGGCTAGCGGGGGGGAGATTGGAGACCCAGTACTTC.

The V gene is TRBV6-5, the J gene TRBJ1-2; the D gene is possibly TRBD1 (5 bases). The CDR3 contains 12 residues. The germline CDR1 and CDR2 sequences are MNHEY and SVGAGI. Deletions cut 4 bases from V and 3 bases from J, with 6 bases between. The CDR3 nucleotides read TGTGCCAGCAGTTGGGGGGACTATGGCTACACCTTC. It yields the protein CASSWGDYGYTF.

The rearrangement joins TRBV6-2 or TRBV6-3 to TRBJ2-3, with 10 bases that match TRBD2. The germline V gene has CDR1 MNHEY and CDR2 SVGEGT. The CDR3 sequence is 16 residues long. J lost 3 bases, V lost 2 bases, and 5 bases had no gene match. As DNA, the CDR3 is TGTGCCAGCAGTTACCCAGCGGGGGGGGGTACAGATACGCAGTATTTT. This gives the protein CASSYPAGGGTDTQYF.

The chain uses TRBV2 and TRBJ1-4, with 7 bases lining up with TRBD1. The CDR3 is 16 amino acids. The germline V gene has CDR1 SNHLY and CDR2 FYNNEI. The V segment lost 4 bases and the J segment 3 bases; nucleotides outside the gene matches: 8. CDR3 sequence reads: CASSGPTGAANEKLFF. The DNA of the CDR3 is TGTGCCAGCAGTGGCCCAACAGGGGCGGCTAATGAAAAACTGTTTTTT.

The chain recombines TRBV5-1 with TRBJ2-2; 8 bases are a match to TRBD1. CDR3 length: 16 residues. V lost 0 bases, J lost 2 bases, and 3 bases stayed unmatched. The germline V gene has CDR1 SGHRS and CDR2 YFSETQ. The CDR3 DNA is TGCGCCAGCAGCTTGGGACAGGGGCCTAACACCGGGGAGCTGTTTTTT. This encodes CASSLGQGPNTGELFF.

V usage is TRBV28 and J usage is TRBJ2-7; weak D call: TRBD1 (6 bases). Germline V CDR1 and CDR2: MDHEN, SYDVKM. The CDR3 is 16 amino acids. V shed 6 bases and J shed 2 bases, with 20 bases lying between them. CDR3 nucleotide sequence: TGTGCCAGCAGCCCGACTGCCGGGACACTAACCTACGAGCAGTACTTC. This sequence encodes CASSPTAGTLTYEQYF.

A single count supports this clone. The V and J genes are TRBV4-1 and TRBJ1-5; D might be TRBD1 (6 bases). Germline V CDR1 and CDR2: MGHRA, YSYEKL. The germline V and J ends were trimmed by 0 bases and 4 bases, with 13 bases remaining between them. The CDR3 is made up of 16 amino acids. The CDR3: CASSQDETGGNQPQHF. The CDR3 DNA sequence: TGCGCCAGCAGCCAAGATGAGACAGGCGGGAATCAGCCCCAGCATTTT.

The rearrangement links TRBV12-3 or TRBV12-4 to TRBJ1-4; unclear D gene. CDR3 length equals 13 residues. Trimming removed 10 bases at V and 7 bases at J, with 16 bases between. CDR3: CATRVGAGEKLFF. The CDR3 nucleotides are TGTGCCACCCGGGTGGGTGCGGGTGAAAAACTGTTTTTT.

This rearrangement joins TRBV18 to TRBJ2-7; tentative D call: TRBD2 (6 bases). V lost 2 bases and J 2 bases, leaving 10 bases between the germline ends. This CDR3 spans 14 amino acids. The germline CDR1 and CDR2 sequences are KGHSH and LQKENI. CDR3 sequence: CASSPIGEAYEQYF. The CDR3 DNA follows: TGTGCCAGCTCACCAATTGGGGAGGCCTACGAGCAGTACTTC.

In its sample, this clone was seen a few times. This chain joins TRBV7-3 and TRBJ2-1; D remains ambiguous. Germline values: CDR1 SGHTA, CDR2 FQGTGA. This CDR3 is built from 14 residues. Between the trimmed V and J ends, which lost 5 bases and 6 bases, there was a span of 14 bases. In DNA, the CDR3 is TGTGCCAGCAGCCCAGGCCGGCCCTTCAATGAGCAGTTCTTC. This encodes CASSPGRPFNEQFF.

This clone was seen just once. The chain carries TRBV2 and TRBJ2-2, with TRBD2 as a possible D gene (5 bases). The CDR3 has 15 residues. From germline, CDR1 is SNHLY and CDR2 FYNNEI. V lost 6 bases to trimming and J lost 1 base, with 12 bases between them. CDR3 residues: CASSRRMWNTGELFF. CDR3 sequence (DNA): TGTGCCAGCAGCCGGAGGATGTGGAACACCGGGGAGCTGTTTTTT.

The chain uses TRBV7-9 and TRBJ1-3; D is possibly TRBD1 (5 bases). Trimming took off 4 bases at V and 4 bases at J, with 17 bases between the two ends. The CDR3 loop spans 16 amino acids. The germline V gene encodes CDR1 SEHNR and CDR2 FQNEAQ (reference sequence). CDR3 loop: CASSSGAESSGNTIYF. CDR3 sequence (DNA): TGTGCCAGCAGCTCTGGGGCAGAGAGCTCCGGAAACACCATATATTTT.

CDR3 nucleotides: TGTGCCAGCTCCCTGGACAGGGGGGATTCACCCCTCCACTTT. Its protein product is CASSLDRGDSPLHF. This chain uses TRBV18 with TRBJ1-6; 10 bases are shared with TRBD1. This CDR3 is 14 amino acids long. J was trimmed by 8 bases and V by 6 bases; bases with no gene match: 4. Germline V gene sequence: CDR1 KGHSH, CDR2 LQKENI.

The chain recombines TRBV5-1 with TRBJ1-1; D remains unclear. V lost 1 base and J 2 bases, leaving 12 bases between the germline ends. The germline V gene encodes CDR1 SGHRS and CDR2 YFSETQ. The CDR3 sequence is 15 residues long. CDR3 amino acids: CASSLMGGGNTEAFF. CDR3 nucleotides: TGCGCCAGCAGCTTGATGGGCGGAGGAAACACTGAAGCTTTCTTT.

The CDR3 DNA is TGTGCCAGCAGCCCCAGGGGAGGGGTTGGCAATGAGCAGTTCTTC. Translation: CASSPRGGVGNEQFF. The chain employs TRBV7-9 and TRBJ2-1; D is possibly TRBD2 (7 bases). With 5 bases removed from V and 6 bases from J, the gap between germline ends came to 17 bases. The CDR3 totals 15 residues. Germline V CDR1 and CDR2: SEHNR, FQNEAQ (reference sequence). The complete variable domain, with remaining parts taken from reference TRBV7-9 and TRBJ2-1, reads DTGVSQNPRHKITKRGQNVTFRCDPISEHNRLYWYRQTLGQGPEFLTYFQNEAQLEKSRLLSDRFSAERPKGSFSTLEIQRTEQGDSAMYLCASSPRGGVGNEQFFGPGTRLTVL.

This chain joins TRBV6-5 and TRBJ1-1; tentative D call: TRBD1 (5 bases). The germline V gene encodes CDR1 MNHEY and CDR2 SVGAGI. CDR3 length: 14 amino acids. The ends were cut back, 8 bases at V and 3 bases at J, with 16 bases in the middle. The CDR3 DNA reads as TGTGCCAGCGTAGGACCCAGGGAATACACTGAAGCTTTCTTT. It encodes CASVGPREYTEAFF.

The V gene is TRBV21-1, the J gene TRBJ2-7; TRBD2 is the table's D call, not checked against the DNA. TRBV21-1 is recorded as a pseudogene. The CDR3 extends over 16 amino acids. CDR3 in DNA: TGTGCCAGCAGCAAAGAGTGTAAGCGGGGGGCCTACGAGCAGTACTTC. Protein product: CASSKECKRGAYEQYF.

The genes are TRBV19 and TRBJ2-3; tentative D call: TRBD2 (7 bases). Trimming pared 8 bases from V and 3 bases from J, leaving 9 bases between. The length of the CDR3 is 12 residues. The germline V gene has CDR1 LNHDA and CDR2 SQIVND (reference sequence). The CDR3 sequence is CASGGATDTQYF. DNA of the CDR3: TGTGCCAGTGGGGGGGCTACAGATACGCAGTATTTT.

The CDR3 DNA reads TGTGCCAGCAGCCCAGGCGGAGGGGGCAAGGGGGAGCTGTTTTTT. Translated, it gives CASSPGGGGKGELFF. The chain couples TRBV7-6 to TRBJ2-2, with TRBD1 as a possible D gene (7 bases). This CDR3 region has 15 residues. CDR1 and CDR2 (germline): SGHVS, FNYEAQ. Trimming removed 5 bases at V and 8 bases at J, with 18 bases between.

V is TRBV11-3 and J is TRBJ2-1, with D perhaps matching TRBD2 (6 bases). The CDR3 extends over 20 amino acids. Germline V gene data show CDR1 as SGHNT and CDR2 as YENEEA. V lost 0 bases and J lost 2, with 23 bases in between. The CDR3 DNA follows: TGTGCCAGCAGCTTAGAGGGGAGGCCCAGGGTGGATTTAACCTACAATGAGCAGTTCTTC. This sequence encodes CASSLEGRPRVDLTYNEQFF.

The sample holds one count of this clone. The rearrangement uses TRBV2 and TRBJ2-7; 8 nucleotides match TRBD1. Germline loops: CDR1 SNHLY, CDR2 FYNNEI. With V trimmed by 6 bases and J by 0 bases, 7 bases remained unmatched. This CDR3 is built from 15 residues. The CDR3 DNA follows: TGTGCCAGCAGCGTCCGGGACAGGCCCTCCTACGAGCAGTACTTC. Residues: CASSVRDRPSYEQYF.

The CDR3 loop reads CASSFPPTSGAAEQFF. CDR3 bases: TGTGCCAGCAGTTTCCCTCCCACTAGCGGGGCGGCTGAGCAGTTCTTC. The gene calls are TRBV27 and TRBJ2-1; 10 bases fit TRBD2. The CDR3 consists of 16 residues. Germline V gene lookup returns CDR1 MNHEY and CDR2 SMNVEV (reference sequence). V trimming: 3 bases; J trimming: 9 bases; junction bases outside the gene matches: 11.

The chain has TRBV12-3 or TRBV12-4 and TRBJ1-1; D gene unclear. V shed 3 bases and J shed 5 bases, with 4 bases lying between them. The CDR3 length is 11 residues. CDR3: CASSFRTEAFF. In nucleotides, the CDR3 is TGTGCCAGCAGTTTTCGGACTGAAGCTTTCTTT.

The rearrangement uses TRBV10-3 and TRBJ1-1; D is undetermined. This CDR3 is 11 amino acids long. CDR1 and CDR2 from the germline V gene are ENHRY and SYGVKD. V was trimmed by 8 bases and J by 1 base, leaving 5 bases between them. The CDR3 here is CAIRENTEAFF. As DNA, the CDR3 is TGTGCCATCCGAGAGAACACTGAAGCTTTCTTT.